This T cell receptor (beta chain) is from a study of regulatory T cells in long-lasting Graves disease (dated by TCRdb to the early 2020s). With regard to the full study: Newly diagnosed Graves' disease patients had taken antithyroid drugs for less than 3 months. This study used TCR sequencing and RNA sequencing of peripheral blood to compare persistent Graves' disease patients against newly diagnosed Graves' disease patients. The study was conducted in China and was registered as a clinical trial. A total of 33 samples were covered by TCR sequencing, comprising approximately 13 persistent and 20 or so newly diagnosed Graves' disease patients.

Broad study findings and their caveats: The study examined only peripheral blood because the primary lesion, thyroid tissue, could not be accessed. TRBV28, TRBJ1-2 and TRBJ2-5 were preferentially used in persistent disease, while TRBV20-1 and TRBJ2-1 were favored in newly diagnosed disease. More public clonotypes were shared among persistent patients (roughly 2,900) than among newly diagnosed patients (roughly 1,000). Compared with newly diagnosed patients, patients with persistent Graves' disease had lower TCR Shannon entropy and fewer highly expanded clones, which suggests clonal expansion. The authors noted that the small sample size was a limitation that may lower accuracy. Sequencing and analysis were limited to the TCR beta chain.

Library creation used multiplex PCR. Sequencing relied on an Illumina HiSeq 4000. iRepertoire HTBI primers and Arm-PCR amplification of CDR3 regions were used to construct TCR beta libraries. Before sequencing, the PCR products underwent gel purification. On the study's bioinformatics: Gene usage analysis of CDR3 amino acid clonotypes relied on the approximately 60 TRBV and 13 to 15 TRBJ segments identified across samples. COPE and FqMerger were used to merge the filtered high-quality paired reads into contigs. Contigs were aligned with BLAST to IMGT TRBV, TRBD and TRBJ reference genes, and CDR3 was defined per IMGT. Any clonotype with a frequency above 0.1% was classified as a highly expanded clone. Shannon entropy served as the measure of repertoire diversity, while the Gini coefficient captured V-J evenness. Clonotypes shared by more than one individual were considered public. TCRdb ran its own pipeline on the public reads, namely fastp trimming at Q25 and MiXCR clone calling, and kept in-frame beta chains. All rows with the same CDR3 protein become a single entry with the most common DNA and genes. These V and J calls rely on TCRdb rather than the paper's analysis. The sample profile shows some 370,000 distinct CDR3 sequences; 12% of them were found once. Clones ranked in the top ten supply about 20% of the sample.

The CDR3 goes from the cysteine to the phenylalanine over 15 residues. Of the read, only the CDR3 DNA is kept; its 45 bases are in frame from base 1. The germline V gene (reference sequence) supplies CDR1 SGHKS and CDR2 YYEKEE. Sample time point, as interpreted from the label and publication: newly diagnosed GD, antithyroid drugs for less than 3 months. RNA was extracted from PBMCs in TRIzol for both TCR sequencing and RNA sequencing. The diagnosis of Graves' disease was made according to American Thyroid Association guidelines. Patients for the study were recruited at an endocrinology department in Xi'an, China. Each patient gave roughly 10 milliliters of peripheral blood, collected in an EDTA anticoagulant tube. Ficoll Paque Plus density gradient separation was used to isolate PBMCs, and no further T cell sorting was done. An Agilent 2100 Bioanalyzer and agarose gel were used to check RNA quality, while a NanoDrop 2000 measured RNA concentration.

This clonotype showed up many times. Its cognate antigen has yet to be identified. A junction boundary mismatches the germline segment, possibly from a read error. The same specimen was also included in a second study, on T cells in Graves' hyperthyroidism and ophthalmopathy. The second investigation adds: Graves' hyperthyroidism was defined as stable when no progression to ophthalmopathy occurred over 18 months of follow-up. Hyperthyroidism patients were aged 18 to 65 years and newly diagnosed, with disease duration of less than 2 months. Exclusion was applied to patients with uncontrolled infections, other autoimmune diseases, pregnancy or lactation. Diagnoses relied on clinical symptoms, serum thyroxine and TRAb, thyroid ultrasound and orbital computed tomography. For the first round of RT-PCR on the TCR CDR3, the HTBI primer set was used together with the Qiagen OneStep RT-PCR kit. Blood samples also contained most of the expanded thyroid clonotypes (frequency above 0.001), which suggests that blood repertoires may reflect thyroid immune responses. A 13 V-J signature model separated ophthalmopathy from stable hyperthyroidism, with roughly 88% sensitivity and 81% to 83% specificity in cross-validation and 80%/75% in testing. In validation, the model predicted progression to ophthalmopathy with about 71% sensitivity and around 72% specificity, a median of around six months before onset. TCR V-J signatures able to tell the groups apart were searched for in a discovery cohort of approximately 95 patients, of whom 40 to 45 had Graves' ophthalmopathy and 55 to 60 had stable Graves' hyperthyroidism. Prospective prediction of ophthalmopathy was tested in an independent validation cohort of some 20 hyperthyroidism patients and 17 patients who later progressed to ophthalmopathy. For training and testing, the roughly 97 patients in the discovery cohort were randomly divided in a 7:3 ratio. In addition, the study compared T-cell repertoires in thyroid tissue and in blood from about six Graves' hyperthyroidism patients. After sampling, hyperthyroidism patients received methimazole starting at 30 mg daily, and ophthalmopathy patients received high-dose intravenous methylprednisolone. Libraries were constructed in a second round of multiplex PCR, after which size selection and purification were performed. Paired-end sequencing of the libraries was performed with 100 bp reads on an Illumina HiSeq2000. SOAPnuke was used to process the raw data, throwing out any read that contained adapters or uncalled bases, had a mean Phred below 15, or lacked an exact constant-primer or identifier match. COPE v1.2.5 was used to merge high-quality paired reads, and clonotypes were defined as unique nucleotide sequences. MiTCR v1.1 was used to align clonotypes to the IMGT TRBV, TRBD and TRBJ reference segments. The analysis was restricted to V-J combinations with a frequency above 0.0001, which together covered 99.2% of the repertoires. A TCS score was defined as the ratio of F50 (clonal expansion) to E x V (chaos), with BLOSUM62-based TCRdist applied between CDR3 peptides within each V-J. Welch's t-statistics and random forest reduced 500 to 550 V-J features to roughly 13, which were used in a naive Bayes classifier (R e1071). Sample size was not statistically predetermined, and blinding of investigators to group allocation was not performed. The paper describes TCR Vbeta CDR3 sequencing of more than 120 peripheral blood samples, made up of roughly 40 ophthalmopathy patients, 70 to 75 hyperthyroidism patients and 17 progressor patients.

The specimen was peripheral blood mononuclear cells (PBMCs), collected at new diagnosis, from a patient treated with antithyroid drugs. The V and J genes are TRBV5-5 and TRBJ1-2; the best D guess is TRBD1, with 6 bases matching. The clonotype originates from a woman younger than 35 with Graves disease. Donor details come from another sample of the same person, matched by shared clones. The base sequence is TGCGCCAGCAGCCTGGGGGGCAGGACGAACTATGGCTACACCTTC. It specifies CASSLGGRTNYGYTF.